This T cell receptor (beta chain) was profiled in a study of technical replicates of blood from several donors (dated by TCRdb to 2015 to 2018). About this clone itself: The target of this receptor is not known. The input lacks base qualities; no much larger clone sits a single base away.

Libraries came from the immunoSEQ multiplex PCR assay. Sourced from immuneACCESS, this table was stored by TCRdb with only in-frame sequences that have V and J called. A share of the clones is absent; for the studies checked, an unresolved V gene accounts for under half, and the remainder has no known explanation. A total of tens of thousands of clones appear in this sample, 75% to 95% of them only once. Under 0.5% of the sample belongs to the ten largest clones. The germline V end is reduced by 5 bases and the J end by 4 bases; junction bases left unmatched: 4. Taken from cysteine to phenylalanine, the CDR3 has 14 residues. Left in the record is the CDR3 DNA by itself, 42 bases read in frame from the first base. In the germline V gene, CDR1 corresponds to MDHEN and CDR2 to SYDVKM.

Sample: T cells isolated from PBMCs. This TCR was recovered from a human donor in good health. The V and J segments used are TRBV28 and TRBJ2-2, with 7 central nucleotides matching TRBD2. The DNA sequence is as follows: TGTGCCAGCAGTGTACTAGCGTTCACCGGGGAGCTGTTTTTT. This gives the protein CASSVLAFTGELFF.